A single sample gave rise to the 24 T cell receptor beta chains below, sequenced in a study of human T cells and chemical hapten exposure. TCRdb redid the calling of the RACE reads with MiXCR, one entry per CDR3 protein. In the table there are around 110,000 distinct CDR3 sequences, 11% of which are singletons. Time point noted: patch test 3, about 24 weeks after DPC sensitization. Specified treatment: therapeutic diphenylcyclopropenone sensitization with weekly scalp DPC. Specimen: whole blood, collected in connection with sensitization to the hapten diphenylcyclopropenone (DPC). All receptors derive from a woman between 45 and 60 years old with alopecia areata. Some clones in this sample may be carry-over from other donors' samples.

This clonotype was counted many times. This chain connects TRBV12-3 or TRBV12-4 to TRBJ1-3; a weak D match, TRBD1 (6 bases). This CDR3 has 16 residues. V lost 3 bases and J 2 bases, leaving 14 bases between the germline ends. This CDR3 reads CASSFIPGTPGNTIYF. In DNA, the CDR3 is TGTGCCAGCAGTTTCATCCCCGGGACACCTGGAAACACCATATATTTT.

This clonotype has a handful of counts. The V call is TRBV7-2, the J call TRBJ1-2; D is unresolved. Trimming stripped 2 bases from V and 4 bases from J, with 8 bases between. The CDR3 is made up of 13 amino acids. Germline CDR1 SGHTA, CDR2 FQGNSA. CDR3 amino acids: CASSLSDRYGYTF. CDR3 in DNA: TGTGCCAGCAGCTTATCCGACCGCTATGGCTACACCTTC.

This clonotype was seen more than once but under ten times. This chain uses TRBV3-1 with TRBJ2-7, with 7 bases aligning to TRBD1. With 5 bases clipped from V and 0 bases from J, the junction kept 7 bases outside the gene matches. This CDR3 region has 15 residues. Germline V gene sequence: CDR1 LGHDT, CDR2 YNNKEL (reference sequence). CDR3 DNA: TGTGCCAGCAGCGGACGACAGGGATTCTCCTACGAGCAGTACTTC. This encodes CASSGRQGFSYEQYF.

This clonotype appeared many times. V is TRBV2 and J is TRBJ2-3, with a tentative D call TRBD1 (5 bases). V was pared by 4 bases and J by 4 bases, with 15 bases between. Germline values: CDR1 SNHLY, CDR2 FYNNEI. This CDR3 region has 15 residues. The CDR3 DNA reads as TGTGCCAGCAGTGCAGGGCATCCGGGTGCAGATACGCAGTATTTT. Translation gives CASSAGHPGADTQYF.

V usage is TRBV2 and J usage is TRBJ2-7; tentative D call: TRBD2 (5 bases). CDR1 and CDR2 from the germline V gene are SNHLY and FYNNEI. Trimming shortened V by 9 bases and J by 2 bases, and 17 bases separated the two germline ends. The CDR3 runs 14 residues. The CDR3 here is CASFDLRVTYEQYF. CDR3 in DNA: TGTGCCAGTTTCGACTTGAGGGTCACCTACGAGCAGTACTTC.

This clonotype was picked up many times. The CDR3 DNA reads TGTGCCAGCAGTTTATACGGATATAGCAATCAGCCCCAGCATTTT. Amino acids: CASSLYGYSNQPQHF. The chain links TRBV27 to TRBJ1-5, with unresolved D. The CDR3 extends over 15 amino acids. V was cut by 1 base and J by 0 bases, with 7 bases left in between. Germline CDR1 MNHEY, CDR2 SMNVEV (reference sequence).

This clonotype was counted only a few times. This chain links TRBV13 with TRBJ1-1; 7 bases match TRBD1. CDR3 length: 15 residues. J gave up 5 bases and V 5 bases, and 11 bases lay outside the gene matches. Germline-derived CDR1 and CDR2 are PRHDT and FYEKMQ (reference sequence). The CDR3 bases are TGTGCCAGCAGCAGGAAGACAGGGCTGGGAACTGAAGCTTTCTTT. Protein: CASSRKTGLGTEAFF.

V gene TRBV7-9 combines with J gene TRBJ1-1; D remains unclear. The V gene's germline CDR1 is SEHNR and CDR2 FQNEAQ (reference sequence). This CDR3 comprises 9 residues. The V end lost 11 bases, the J end lost 4 bases, and 5 bases lay between the germline ends. CDR3 loop: CAVGTEAFF. The CDR3, as DNA: TGTGCCGTAGGCACTGAAGCTTTCTTT.

The chain is built from TRBV7-2 and TRBJ2-3; 9 bases match TRBD2. CDR3 size: 14 residues. Germline assignment: CDR1 SGHTA and CDR2 FQGNSA. V trimming: 1 base; J trimming: 9 bases; junction bases outside the gene matches: 5. The CDR3 sequence: CASSLGTSAGTQYF. DNA for the CDR3: TGTGCCAGCAGCTTAGGGACTAGCGCAGGCACGCAGTATTTT.

The chain links TRBV7-9 to TRBJ1-1; D is perhaps TRBD1 (5 bases). The V gene's germline CDR1 is SEHNR and CDR2 FQNEAQ (reference sequence). The CDR3 contains 15 residues. Trimming stripped 3 bases from V and 4 bases from J, with 15 bases between. CDR3 nucleotides: TGTGCCAGCAGCTTTTCCGGGACCTACGGCACTGAAGCTTTCTTT. Residues: CASSFSGTYGTEAFF.

The sample holds a few counts of this clonotype. This chain's CDR3 is CASSASGYRETQYF. The CDR3 bases are TGTGCCAGCAGCGCATCGGGGTACCGCGAGACCCAGTACTTC. The chain recombines TRBV7-3 with TRBJ2-5; D might be TRBD2 (5 bases). The CDR3 spans 14 residues. V lost 5 bases and J 5 bases, leaving 15 bases between the germline ends. The germline V gene encodes CDR1 SGHTA and CDR2 FQGTGA.

The chain has TRBV7-3 and TRBJ2-6; no firm D call. CDR1 is SGHTA and CDR2 is FQGTGA in the germline V gene. The CDR3 consists of 17 residues. Trimming took 5 bases from V and 0 from J, leaving 14 bases between them. CDR3 bases: TGTGCCAGCAGCCCCCTAGGGCGCCTCTCTGGGGCCAACGTCCTGACTTTC. This translates into CASSPLGRLSGANVLTF.

This clonotype was seen many times. This sequence joins TRBV6-1 and TRBJ1-2; tentatively, D is TRBD1 (5 bases). Looked up from germline, CDR1 is MNHNS and CDR2 is SASEGT. This CDR3 is 14 amino acids long. V was shortened by 1 base and J by 5 bases, with 11 bases between the two germline ends. CDR3 in DNA: TGTGCCAGCAGTGAAGGCGGGGGGAGGTATGGCTACACCTTC. Encoded protein: CASSEGGGRYGYTF.

V usage is TRBV27 and J usage is TRBJ1-5; D remains unclear. The CDR3 length is 13 residues. Per germline, CDR1 MNHEY and CDR2 SMNVEV (reference sequence). Trimming pared 0 bases from V and 10 bases from J, leaving 10 bases between. The chain's CDR3 is CASSLSLGSPQHF. CDR3 coding DNA: TGTGCCAGCAGTTTATCCCTTGGTAGTCCCCAGCATTTT.

To note about this clonotype: The germline gene is not matched at one end of the junction; a read error may be the cause. This chain connects TRBV10-3 to TRBJ2-5; TRBD2 aligns across 7 bases. This CDR3 has 16 residues. In germline, CDR1 is ENHRY, CDR2 SYGVKD. CDR3: CDPGEGSALYQETQYF. The CDR3 nucleotides are TGCGACCCCGGGGAGGGTTCTGCCCTGTACCAAGAGACCCAGTACTTC.

J is TRBJ2-3 and V is TRBV4-1; the match to TRBD2 covers 10 bases. Looked up from germline, CDR1 is MGHRA and CDR2 is YSYEKL. This CDR3 contains 15 residues. V was pared by 4 bases and J by 3 bases, with 4 bases of the junction left unmatched. The CDR3 DNA sequence: TGCGCCAGCAGCCGACCGGGACTAGCGACAGATACGCAGTATTTT. It yields the protein CASSRPGLATDTQYF.

This clonotype has a count of ten or more. The V call is TRBV5-1, the J call TRBJ2-5, with TRBD1 matching over 7 bases. The CDR3 runs 14 residues. In germline, CDR1 is SGHRS, CDR2 YFSETQ. Trimming at V came to 3 bases and at J to 3 bases, leaving 5 bases not matched to a gene. In DNA, the CDR3 is TGCGCCAGCAGCTCGGACAGGAAAAAAGAGACCCAGTACTTC. Protein sequence: CASSSDRKKETQYF.

The CDR3 loop is CASSLPTGQGFGAFF. The CDR3 region has the DNA TGTGCCAGCAGTTTACCCACGGGACAGGGCTTCGGAGCTTTCTTT. The chain uses TRBV28 and TRBJ1-1; 9 nucleotides align to TRBD1. The CDR3 sequence is 15 residues long. Germline CDR1 reads MDHEN; CDR2 reads SYDVKM. Trimming at V came to 2 bases and at J to 10 bases, leaving 11 bases not matched to a gene.

This clonotype was counted only a few times. The chain carries TRBV28 and TRBJ2-7; 8 bases line up with TRBD2. The CDR3 spans 12 residues. After removal of 10 bases from V and 6 bases from J, the junction contained 8 bases not matched to a gene. Germline values: CDR1 MDHEN, CDR2 SYDVKM. CDR3 coding DNA: TGTGCCACAGCGGGAGAGGTAGCCGAGCAGTACTTC. Translated: CATAGEVAEQYF.

The chain uses TRBV18 and TRBJ2-7, with 12 bases identical to TRBD1. The CDR3 is 17 residues long. CDR1 is KGHSH, CDR2 LQKENI, per germline. With V trimmed by 3 bases and J by 6 bases, 12 bases remained unmatched. In DNA, the CDR3 is TGTGCCAGCTCACCCATACCGCCGGGACAGGGGGCAATCGAGCAGTACTTC. Protein: CASSPIPPGQGAIEQYF.

V usage is TRBV13 and J usage is TRBJ1-1, with D hard to call. V shed 1 base and J shed 6 bases, with 9 bases lying between them. The CDR3 loop spans 13 amino acids. Germline V gene sequence: CDR1 PRHDT, CDR2 FYEKMQ (reference sequence). This CDR3 is CASSLAGVPEAFF. For the CDR3, the DNA is TGTGCCAGCAGCTTAGCCGGGGTCCCTGAAGCTTTCTTT.

In its sample, this clonotype was seen many times. The rearrangement joins TRBV6-5 to TRBJ2-7; 9 nucleotides line up with TRBD1. CDR1 and CDR2 from the germline V gene are MNHEY and SVGAGI. The CDR3 runs 14 residues. Unmatched junction bases numbered 2, after V lost 5 bases and J lost 0 bases. The CDR3 DNA follows: TGTGCCAGCAGTGGGACAGGGAGCTCCTACGAGCAGTACTTC. Its translation: CASSGTGSSYEQYF.

The sample holds a few counts of this clonotype. This chain links TRBV7-3 with TRBJ2-5; D ambiguous. This CDR3 spans 14 amino acids. Germline loops: CDR1 SGHTA, CDR2 FQGTGA. V was pared by 2 bases and J by 1 base, with 8 bases between. CDR3 protein: CASSLPDTQETQYF. The CDR3 DNA follows: TGTGCCAGCAGCTTACCTGACACCCAAGAGACCCAGTACTTC.

The genes are TRBV25-1 and TRBJ1-2; TRBD1 is a possible D gene (6 bases). With 2 bases removed from V and 2 bases from J, the gap between germline ends came to 9 bases. Germline CDR1 and CDR2: MGHDK and SYGVNS. The CDR3 is 14 residues long. CDR3 nucleotide sequence: TGTGCCAGCAGTGAAACAGGGTACAACTATGGCTACACCTTC. Its translation is CASSETGYNYGYTF.